This T cell receptor (beta chain) originates from a study of blood T cell repertoires in COVID-19. In the original processing: Amplification of reference gene primers provided the estimated nucleated cell counts. Data came from immunoSEQ multiplex PCR; TCRdb stores just in-frame clones and leaves some out. Clone size and V and J calls were adopted from that table, with D and trimming inferred from the DNA. The sample lists approximately 210,000 clones, 85% seen once, with 0.95% in the top ten. V lost 5 bases and J lost 3; bases outside the gene matches: 8. In germline, CDR1 is GTSNPN, CDR2 SVGIG (reference sequence). The CDR3 totals 15 residues.

The rearrangement uses TRBV30 and TRBJ1-5; 9 positions match TRBD1. The source of this sequence is a man aged 55 to 70 with COVID-19, enrolled during active disease. Sequences were obtained from peripheral blood. The CDR3 region has the DNA TGTGCCTGGGGGGGGACAGGGATTTTCAATCAGCCCCAGCATTTT. The encoded protein is CAWGGTGIFNQPQHF.